These 21 T cell receptor beta chains were sequenced from one sample in a study of Ad26.COV2.S vaccination and SARS-CoV-2 variants. Clones were sequenced by immunoSEQ multiplex PCR, and TCRdb holds only the in-frame ones, with some missing. The sample yields about 390,000 clones, about 90% seen once. Noted treatment: approximately 18 received Ad26.COV2.S at low or high dose, single or two shots; about 5 received placebo; per-sample allocation not given. Collection of the samples took place on day 63 after the first injection of vaccine or placebo. Here the sequenced sample was peripheral blood, taken in a trial of Ad26.COV2.S vaccine versus placebo. The receptors here all came from a person aged 18 to 65 who received the Ad26.COV2.S COVID-19 vaccine or a placebo.

The chain joins TRBV27 to TRBJ2-6; D not certain. Trimming took 6 bases from V and 0 from J, leaving 9 bases between them. This CDR3 comprises 15 residues. Germline V gene data show CDR1 as MNHEY and CDR2 as SMNVEV (reference sequence). The CDR3 sequence: CASSQQLSGANVLTF. DNA of the CDR3: TGTGCCAGCAGCCAACAACTCTCTGGGGCCAACGTCCTGACTTTC.

This chain joins TRBV9 and TRBJ1-6; 8 positions agree with TRBD1. The CDR3 extends over 15 amino acids. Germline CDR1 reads SGDLS; CDR2 reads YYNGEE. V lost 0 bases, J lost 7 bases, and 3 bases stayed unmatched. CDR3 in amino acids: CASSVGQGRNSPLHF. For the CDR3, the DNA is TGTGCCAGCAGCGTAGGACAGGGGAGGAATTCACCCCTCCACTTT.

This chain links TRBV9 with TRBJ2-3; D is possibly TRBD2 (5 bases). Germline V gives CDR1 SGDLS, CDR2 YYNGEE. The CDR3 runs to 12 residues. V lost 1 base and J lost 10, with 10 bases in between. The CDR3 sequence: CASSVSLGAQYF. CDR3 nucleotide sequence: TGTGCCAGCAGCGTATCGCTGGGAGCGCAGTATTTT.

The chain joins TRBV18 to TRBJ2-2; TRBD1 matches 7 bases. J lost 8 bases, V lost 3 bases, and 9 bases had no gene match. The CDR3 runs 15 residues. Per the germline V gene, CDR1 is KGHSH and CDR2 is LQKENI. The CDR3 spells CASSPGTAVLGELFF. The CDR3 nucleotides are TGTGCCAGCTCACCCGGGACAGCGGTACTGGGGGAGCTGTTTTTT.

On this clone: One end of the junction is discordant with germline, which a read error may explain. The chain couples TRBV4-1 to TRBJ1-5; no reliable D call. This CDR3 region has 14 residues. The germline V gene encodes CDR1 MGHRA and CDR2 YSYEKL. The CDR3 DNA follows: TGCGCCAGCAGTCAAGAGGTGCGAGGTCAGCCCCAGCATTTT. It specifies CASSQEVRGQPQHF.

The chain recombines TRBV7-2 with TRBJ1-6, with D tentatively TRBD1 (5 bases). Germline CDR1 is SGHTA and CDR2 is FQGNSA. The germline V and J ends were trimmed by 3 bases and 7 bases, with 19 bases remaining between them. The CDR3 runs 17 residues. The CDR3 DNA follows: TGTGCCAGCAGCTTTTACAGGTTTCGGGAAAGGAATTCACCCCTCCACTTT. Its translation is CASSFYRFRERNSPLHF. The whole variable domain, filled in from reference TRBV7-2 and TRBJ1-6, reads GAGVSQSPSNKVTEKGKDVELRCDPISGHTALYWYRQSLGQGLEFLIYFQGNSAPDKSGLPSDRFSAERTGGSVSTLTIQRTQQEDSAVYLCASSFYRFRERNSPLHFGNGTRLTVT.

DNA for the CDR3: TGCAGTGCTGAACAGGGAAGCGAGCAGTACTTC. This sequence encodes CSAEQGSEQYF. This sequence joins TRBV20-1 and TRBJ2-7; a possible D gene is TRBD1 (6 bases). V shed 5 bases and J shed 6 bases, with 11 bases lying between them. Germline assignment: CDR1 DFQATT and CDR2 SNEGSKA (reference sequence). This CDR3 spans 11 amino acids.

The CDR3 sequence is CASNKGAGGRIYNEQFF. CDR3 sequence (DNA): TGTGCCAGCAACAAGGGAGCGGGGGGGCGGATCTACAATGAGCAGTTCTTC. The chain has TRBV7-2 and TRBJ2-1, with TRBD2 matching over 10 bases. This CDR3 is 17 amino acids long. Looked up from germline, CDR1 is SGHTA and CDR2 is FQGNSA. V gave up 7 bases and J gave up 3 bases; unmatched junction bases: 12.

The V call is TRBV6-2 or TRBV6-3, the J call TRBJ2-7, with D hard to call. The germline CDR1 and CDR2 sequences are MNHEY and SVGEGT. Between the trimmed V and J ends, which lost 0 bases and 0 bases, there was a span of 9 bases. There are 15 residues in the CDR3. DNA for the CDR3: TGTGCCAGCAGTTACTCGGATCCTAGCTCCTACGAGCAGTACTTC. It codes for CASSYSDPSSYEQYF.

The rearrangement links TRBV21-1 to TRBJ2-1; the D call TRBD2 from the table was never checked on the DNA. TRBV21-1 is deemed a pseudogene. This CDR3 has 17 residues. Here the CDR3 DNA reads TGTGCCAGCAGCAAATCACGTCGGGGGGCCGGCTACAATGAGCAGTTCTTC. Its protein is CASSKSRRGAGYNEQFF.

This rearrangement joins TRBV6-5 to TRBJ2-7, with D possibly TRBD1 on 5 matching bases. Trimming removed 2 bases from V and 5 bases from J, with 16 bases in between. Germline CDR1 reads MNHEY; CDR2 reads SVGAGI. This CDR3 contains 15 residues. The CDR3 protein is CASSYREGAGHEQYF. CDR3 in DNA: TGTGCCAGCAGTTACCGAGAAGGGGCTGGCCACGAGCAGTACTTC.

The chain recombines TRBV4-3 with TRBJ1-6; 7 bases match TRBD1. The CDR3 has 21 amino acids. The junction had 24 bases not matched to a gene; V was cut back by 0 bases and J by 10 bases. Germline V gene data show CDR1 as LGHNA and CDR2 as YSLEER. CDR3: CASSQDLQTGTATRVPSPLHF. The CDR3 nucleotides are TGCGCCAGCAGCCAAGATCTTCAAACCGGGACAGCTACACGTGTCCCCTCACCCCTCCACTTT.

The chain has TRBV3-1 (or the pseudogene TRBV3-2) and TRBJ1-4, with TRBD1 matching over 7 bases. Germline V gene lookup returns CDR1 LGHDT and CDR2 YNNKEL (reference sequence). Germline trimming cut 1 base from V and 8 bases from J; bases unmatched to any gene: 7. The CDR3 extends over 15 amino acids. Here the CDR3 reads CASSQGAGGYEKLFF. As DNA, the CDR3 is TGTGCCAGCAGCCAAGGGGCAGGGGGTTACGAAAAACTGTTTTTT.

The CDR3 DNA reads as TGTGCCAGCAGTTACGGATGGGATGAGCAGTACTTC. Translating gives CASSYGWDEQYF. The rearrangement joins TRBV6-6 to TRBJ2-7; no definite D call. V was pared by 2 bases and J by 7 bases, with 9 bases between. The length of the CDR3 is 12 residues. Germline values: CDR1 MNHNY, CDR2 SVGAGI (reference sequence).

V and J are TRBV24-1 and TRBJ2-1, with D perhaps matching TRBD1 (5 bases). Trimming took off 4 bases at V and 7 bases at J, with 10 bases between the two ends. Germline V gene lookup returns CDR1 KGHDR and CDR2 SFDVKD. The CDR3 sequence is 13 residues long. The CDR3 protein is CATSDIGDNEQFF. The CDR3 DNA reads TGTGCCACCAGTGACATAGGGGATAATGAGCAGTTCTTC.

This sequence joins TRBV14 and TRBJ1-3; D is undetermined. The CDR3 extends over 14 amino acids. The V end lost 0 bases, the J end lost 4 bases, and 7 bases lay between the germline ends. The germline V gene has CDR1 SGHDN and CDR2 FVKESK. In nucleotides, the CDR3 is TGTGCCAGCAGCCAAGATCACACCGGAAACACCATATATTTT. It specifies CASSQDHTGNTIYF.

The V gene is TRBV18, the J gene TRBJ2-2; D not resolved. The CDR3 is 17 residues long. V was clipped by 4 bases and J by 2 bases, with 17 bases between them. CDR1 is KGHSH and CDR2 is LQKENI in the germline V gene. The CDR3 spells CASSLLSANDNTGELFF. CDR3 bases: TGTGCCAGCTCACTGCTTTCAGCCAACGACAACACCGGGGAGCTGTTTTTT.

The rearrangement joins TRBV11-2 to TRBJ2-5; D remains unclear. Trimming pared 6 bases from V and 5 bases from J, leaving 13 bases between. Germline assignment: CDR1 SGHAT and CDR2 FQNNGV. This CDR3 has 13 amino acids. CDR3 residues: CASRVLLSETQYF. CDR3 nucleotides: TGTGCCAGCAGGGTACTCCTCAGTGAGACCCAGTACTTC.

This clone was recorded only once. This sequence joins TRBV18 and TRBJ2-1; 11 bases fit TRBD2. Germline-derived CDR1 and CDR2 are KGHSH and LQKENI. This CDR3 contains 16 residues. V was clipped by 0 bases and J by 10 bases; unmatched bases: 8. CDR3 bases: TGTGCCAGCTCACCACCTGTAGCTAGCGGGGGGACCGAGCAGTTCTTC. Amino acids: CASSPPVASGGTEQFF. The full variable domain, completed using reference TRBV18 and TRBJ2-1, is NAGVMQNPRHLVRRRGQEARLRCSPMKGHSHVYWYRQLPEEGLKFMVYLQKENIIDESGMPKERFSAEFPKEGPSILRIQQVVRGDSAAYFCASSPPVASGGTEQFFGPGTRLTVL.

V is TRBV7-9 and J is TRBJ2-7; 7 nucleotides match TRBD1. Germline-derived CDR1 and CDR2 are SEHNR and FQNEAQ (reference sequence). The CDR3 loop spans 16 amino acids. Trimming removed 5 bases from V and 0 bases from J; junction bases left unmatched: 10. The CDR3 loop is CASSDGTGVRSYEQYF. The DNA of the CDR3 is TGTGCCAGCAGCGATGGTACAGGGGTCCGCTCCTACGAGCAGTACTTC.

V gene TRBV10-3 combines with J gene TRBJ1-1; D remains ambiguous. Trimming stripped 2 bases from V and 2 bases from J, with 12 bases between. The CDR3 has 15 residues. The V gene's germline CDR1 is ENHRY and CDR2 SYGVKD. CDR3 nucleotides: TGTGCCATCAGTGAGACTAGCACAAAAAACACTGAAGCTTTCTTT. Residues: CAISETSTKNTEAFF.